The next 7 T cell receptor beta chains were all read from a single sample in a study of technical replicates of blood from four donors. Profiled with immunoSEQ multiplex PCR; TCRdb holds only in-frame clones, not every one. The profile covers around 97,000 clones, with roughly 96% appearing a single time and about 0.38% taken by the ten largest. The source material was T cells isolated from PBMCs. The receptor set was obtained from a human donor in good health.

The chain combines TRBV11-2 with TRBJ2-3; 11 bases are a match to TRBD1. The CDR3 extends over 15 amino acids. V lost 5 bases to trimming and J lost 4 bases; unmatched junction nucleotides: 5. Germline CDR1 reads SGHAT; CDR2 reads FQNNGV. The CDR3 sequence is CASSPGQGVSDTQYF. In nucleotides, the CDR3 is TGTGCCAGCAGCCCGGGACAGGGGGTGTCAGATACGCAGTATTTT.

The chain employs TRBV18 and TRBJ1-1; maybe TRBD1 (5 bases). The CDR3 loop spans 15 amino acids. The germline V gene encodes CDR1 KGHSH and CDR2 LQKENI. The V and J ends lost 0 bases and 3 bases respectively, with 11 bases between them. DNA for the CDR3: TGTGCCAGCTCACCACCCGGCCGGGGGGACACTGAAGCTTTCTTT. Translated: CASSPPGRGDTEAFF.

The chain links TRBV28 to TRBJ1-5; tentatively, D is TRBD1 (6 bases). The CDR3 is 14 amino acids. Germline loops: CDR1 MDHEN, CDR2 SYDVKM. The V gene lost 0 bases and the J gene lost 5 bases, with 8 bases spanning the gap. This CDR3 is CASSLWGAHQPQHF. The CDR3 nucleotides read TGTGCCAGCAGTTTATGGGGGGCCCATCAGCCCCAGCATTTT. Full variable domain (rest looked up from reference TRBV28 and TRBJ1-5): DVKVTQSSRYLVKRTGEKVFLECVQDMDHENMFWYRQDPGLGLRLIYFSYDVKMKEKGDIPEGYSVSREKKERFSLILESASTNQTSMYLCASSLWGAHQPQHFGDGTRLSIL.

The V call is TRBV14, the J call TRBJ1-4; D call uncertain. Trimming stripped 3 bases from V and 8 bases from J, with 7 bases between. The length of the CDR3 is 12 residues. Germline V gives CDR1 SGHDN, CDR2 FVKESK. The CDR3 loop is CASSHFREKLFF. CDR3 coding DNA: TGTGCCAGCAGCCACTTTCGGGAAAAACTGTTTTTT.

This chain uses TRBV28 with TRBJ2-7; D is undetermined. The germline CDR1 and CDR2 sequences are MDHEN and SYDVKM. Trimming removed 2 bases at V and 6 bases at J, with 17 bases between. The CDR3 is 15 residues long. CDR3 in amino acids: CASSLPRPSSGEQYF. The DNA for the CDR3 is TGTGCCAGCAGTTTACCGAGACCGTCCTCAGGCGAGCAGTACTTC.

This chain connects TRBV28 to TRBJ2-5; 14 positions match TRBD2. CDR3 size: 16 residues. Losses at the gene ends were 2 bases for V and 5 bases for J; bases not matched to a gene: 4. From germline, CDR1 is MDHEN and CDR2 SYDVKM. DNA of the CDR3: TGTGCCAGCAGTTTACCGGGACTAGCGGGAGCCGAGACCCAGTACTTC. Protein product: CASSLPGLAGAETQYF.

The chain has TRBV25-1 and TRBJ2-3, with a possible D match to TRBD1 (5 bases). This CDR3 is 15 amino acids long. Trimming removed 3 bases from V and 0 bases from J, with 10 bases in between. CDR1 is MGHDK and CDR2 is SYGVNS in the germline V gene. CDR3: CASSERQGSTDTQYF. The CDR3 nucleotides are TGTGCCAGCAGTGAGCGGCAGGGAAGCACAGATACGCAGTATTTT.